These 21 T cell receptor beta chains came from one sample sequenced in a study of cytomegalovirus exposure and HLA in healthy donors. Researchers ran the PCR with 60 Vbeta and 13 Jbeta primers. Repertoires were generated with immunoSEQ multiplex PCR, while TCRdb's copy carries only in-frame clones and drops some. Its clone listing holds 100,000 to 150,000 clones. The sequencing input was PBMCs. The receptors were gathered from a young man in good health and CMV-seronegative.

The V gene is TRBV28, the J gene TRBJ2-7; possible D gene TRBD1, 6 bases. CDR1 is MDHEN, CDR2 SYDVKM, per germline. CDR3 length: 13 residues. V lost 7 bases and J lost 3, with 13 bases in between. CDR3 bases: TGTGCCAGCACCCTAACAGGGCTCTACGAGCAGTACTTC. This translates into CASTLTGLYEQYF. The full variable domain, with the rest looked up from reference TRBV28 and TRBJ2-7, is DVKVTQSSRYLVKRTGEKVFLECVQDMDHENMFWYRQDPGLGLRLIYFSYDVKMKEKGDIPEGYSVSREKKERFSLILESASTNQTSMYLCASTLTGLYEQYFGPGTRLTVT.

The rearrangement links TRBV30 to TRBJ1-4; TRBD1 matches at 8 bases. The junction had 25 bases not matched to a gene; V was cut back by 8 bases and J by 8 bases. This CDR3 comprises 18 residues. Germline CDR1 reads GTSNPN; CDR2 reads SVGIG (reference sequence). CDR3 region: CALERRFQSRGRGEKLFF. In DNA, the CDR3 is TGTGCCCTGGAGCGACGTTTCCAAAGCAGGGGGCGCGGGGAAAAACTGTTTTTT.

This chain links TRBV2 with TRBJ2-1, with 8 positions matching TRBD2. CDR1 is SNHLY and CDR2 is FYNNEI in the germline V gene. The junction had 4 bases not matched to a gene; V was cut back by 5 bases and J by 10 bases. The CDR3 has 12 amino acids. CDR3 region: CASSPGGGEQFF. For the CDR3, the DNA is TGTGCCAGCAGTCCGGGGGGGGGAGAGCAGTTCTTC.

The V gene is TRBV28, the J gene TRBJ1-1; D uncertain. Germline V gene lookup returns CDR1 MDHEN and CDR2 SYDVKM. Trimming stripped 2 bases from V and 1 base from J, with 11 bases between. This CDR3 is 15 amino acids long. CDR3 residues: CASSLLGRENTEAFF. The CDR3 DNA reads TGTGCCAGCAGTTTACTGGGCAGAGAGAACACTGAAGCTTTCTTT.

The chain employs TRBV19 and TRBJ2-1, with a possible D match to TRBD2 (5 bases). The CDR3 is 13 residues long. The germline CDR1 and CDR2 sequences are LNHDA and SQIVND (reference sequence). Trimming removed 6 bases at V and 6 bases at J, with 12 bases between. The CDR3 sequence is CASRPGITNEQFF. CDR3 sequence (DNA): TGTGCCAGTAGGCCCGGGATCACCAATGAGCAGTTCTTC.

The J gene is TRBJ2-3, the V gene TRBV2; TRBD1 agrees at 7 bases. The CDR3 extends over 15 amino acids. Per the germline V gene, CDR1 is SNHLY and CDR2 is FYNNEI. V lost 6 bases and J lost 5; bases outside the gene matches: 11. This CDR3 is CASRRGQGIGDTQYF. The CDR3 DNA sequence: TGTGCCAGCAGGAGGGGGCAGGGAATTGGAGATACGCAGTATTTT.

CDR3 in DNA: TGTGCCAGCAGTGCTCAGGGGGCCCTGAGCAATCAGCCCCAGCATTTT. Its protein product is CASSAQGALSNQPQHF. The V and J genes are TRBV6-1 and TRBJ1-5, with TRBD1 matching over 8 bases. The CDR3 runs to 16 residues. CDR1 and CDR2 from the germline V gene are MNHNS and SASEGT. Trimming took 4 bases from V and 1 from J; bases not matched to a gene: 6.

J is TRBJ1-1 and V is TRBV4-1, with TRBD1 identical over 8 bases. Germline V CDR1 and CDR2: MGHRA, YSYEKL. The length of the CDR3 is 18 residues. V dropped 1 base and J dropped 0; count of bases not matched to a gene: 10. DNA of the CDR3: TGCGCCAGCAGCCAAGTTGCAGGGGGCCTGAATTTGAACACTGAAGCTTTCTTT. The encoded protein is CASSQVAGGLNLNTEAFF.

J is TRBJ2-7 and V is TRBV6-5; D is undetermined. CDR3 length: 14 amino acids. Trimming pared 6 bases from V and 4 bases from J, leaving 16 bases between. Germline V gene lookup returns CDR1 MNHEY and CDR2 SVGAGI. The CDR3 reads CASRVGPEWYEQYF. CDR3 nucleotide sequence: TGTGCCAGCAGGGTGGGCCCAGAGTGGTACGAGCAGTACTTC.

As DNA, the CDR3 is TGTGCCAGCAGACGCGTGGATGAAAAACTGTTTTTT. Translating gives CASRRVDEKLFF. J is TRBJ1-4 and V is TRBV7-8; D remains ambiguous. CDR3 length: 12 residues. CDR1 SGHVS and CDR2 FQNEAQ come from the germline V gene. V lost 6 bases to trimming and J lost 6 bases, with 8 bases between them.

The V call is TRBV15, the J call TRBJ2-7; the match to TRBD2 covers 8 bases. V shed 1 base, J shed 3 bases, and the junction held 5 bases outside the gene matches. The CDR3 covers 15 residues. Per the germline V gene, CDR1 is LNHNV and CDR2 is YYDKDF (reference sequence). CDR3 sequence (DNA): TGTGCCACCAGCAGAGTACGGGCGGGGGGCTACGAGCAGTACTTC. Encoded protein: CATSRVRAGGYEQYF.

The chain has TRBV5-6 and TRBJ1-2; a possible D gene is TRBD1 (6 bases). The CDR3 runs 16 residues. Between the trimmed V and J ends, which lost 0 bases and 4 bases, there was a span of 16 bases. In germline, CDR1 is SGHDT, CDR2 YYEEEE. CDR3 DNA sequence: TGTGCCAGCAGCTTGGTTACGTCGGGCAGGGGCTATGGCTACACCTTC. Residues: CASSLVTSGRGYGYTF. Drawing the rest from reference TRBV5-6 and TRBJ1-2, the complete variable domain is DAGVTQSPTHLIKTRGQQVTLRCSPKSGHDTVSWYQQALGQGPQFIFQYYEEEERQRGNFPDRFSGHQFPNYSSELNVNALLLGDSALYLCASSLVTSGRGYGYTFGSGTRLTVV.

The chain is built from TRBV20-1 and TRBJ2-5, with D unresolved. CDR1 is DFQATT, CDR2 SNEGSKA, per germline (reference sequence). The V gene lost 8 bases and the J gene lost 5 bases, with 12 bases spanning the gap. CDR3 length: 11 amino acids. The DNA of the CDR3 is TGCAGTCTCGAGTCGAGGGAGACCCAGTACTTC. Translating it yields CSLESRETQYF.

The rearrangement uses TRBV5-6 and TRBJ1-2, with TRBD1 identical over 7 bases. The CDR3 runs 13 residues. J gave up 6 bases and V 3 bases, and 5 bases lay outside the gene matches. Germline V gene data show CDR1 as SGHDT and CDR2 as YYEEEE. The CDR3 reads CASSSTGEHGYTF. CDR3 nucleotide sequence: TGTGCCAGCAGCTCTACAGGGGAGCATGGCTACACCTTC.

This chain connects TRBV18 to TRBJ1-2, with 8 bases that match TRBD1. The junction had 8 bases not matched to a gene; V was cut back by 4 bases and J by 7 bases. The CDR3 contains 14 residues. CDR1 is KGHSH and CDR2 is LQKENI in the germline V gene. The CDR3 is CASSLKDRGGGYTF. The CDR3, as DNA: TGTGCCAGCTCACTTAAAGACAGGGGTGGTGGCTACACCTTC.

The chain couples TRBV25-1 to TRBJ1-2, with no clear D. Per the germline V gene, CDR1 is MGHDK and CDR2 is SYGVNS. CDR3 length: 14 amino acids. V lost 2 bases to trimming and J lost 7 bases, with 14 bases between them. Here the CDR3 reads CASSEIWEGGGYTF. In DNA form, the CDR3 reads TGTGCCAGCAGTGAAATCTGGGAAGGAGGTGGCTACACCTTC.

The chain carries TRBV7-9 and TRBJ2-7, with 9 bases identical to TRBD1. The germline CDR1 and CDR2 sequences are SEHNR and FQNEAQ (reference sequence). This CDR3 has 15 amino acids. The junction had 6 bases not matched to a gene; V was cut back by 5 bases and J by 1 base. In DNA form, the CDR3 reads TGTGCCAGCAGCCGGGGACAGGGAACTTCCTACGAGCAGTACTTC. Protein product: CASSRGQGTSYEQYF.

The V and J genes are TRBV10-3 and TRBJ2-2; the match to TRBD1 covers 9 bases. This CDR3 has 17 amino acids. Germline CDR1 ENHRY, CDR2 SYGVKD. The V gene end was trimmed by 6 bases and the J gene end by 4 bases; junction bases not matched to a gene: 12. CDR3 protein: CAISNTGTGSATGELFF. The CDR3 bases are TGTGCCATCAGCAACACCGGGACAGGGTCGGCCACCGGGGAGCTGTTTTTT.

V and J are TRBV19 and TRBJ1-5; tentative D call: TRBD1 (6 bases). The CDR3 is made up of 16 amino acids. Trimming left V 4 bases short and J 0 bases short, with 13 bases between. CDR1 and CDR2 (germline): LNHDA, SQIVND (reference sequence). The CDR3 protein is CASSNGTLYSNQPQHF. Here the CDR3 DNA reads TGTGCCAGTAGTAACGGGACACTTTATAGCAATCAGCCCCAGCATTTT.

The J gene is TRBJ1-2, the V gene TRBV5-6; a weak D match, TRBD1 (6 bases). The CDR3 contains 17 residues. The germline V gene has CDR1 SGHDT and CDR2 YYEEEE. V was cut by 4 bases and J by 2 bases, with 21 bases left in between. In DNA, the CDR3 is TGTGCCAGCAGCCTTTTACAGGGAGCGTTGAAAAACTATGGCTACACCTTC. Amino acids: CASSLLQGALKNYGYTF.

V and J are TRBV5-6 and TRBJ2-7; the D is unclear. The germline gives CDR1 SGHDT, CDR2 YYEEEE. The CDR3 length is 15 residues. Deletions cut 2 bases from V and 0 bases from J, with 12 bases between. This CDR3 is CASSFQHRTSYEQYF. CDR3 DNA: TGTGCCAGCAGCTTTCAACACCGCACCTCCTACGAGCAGTACTTC. Complete variable domain (other parts from reference TRBV5-6 and TRBJ2-7): DAGVTQSPTHLIKTRGQQVTLRCSPKSGHDTVSWYQQALGQGPQFIFQYYEEEERQRGNFPDRFSGHQFPNYSSELNVNALLLGDSALYLCASSFQHRTSYEQYFGPGTRLTVT.